Sequencing of this T cell receptor (beta chain) was carried out in a study of T cells after posttransplantation cyclophosphamide. V shed 2 bases and J shed 5 bases, with 12 bases lying between them. Germline CDR1 and CDR2: KGHSH and LQKENI. The CDR3 runs 15 residues. Cyclophosphamide on days +3 and +4 followed busulfan-fludarabine conditioning and a marrow graft. As to this clone: Its antigen remains unknown.

Only in-frame clones appear in the TCRdb table, and some are missing; sequencing was by immunoSEQ multiplex PCR. This repertoire shows under 6,000 clones, 70% to 85% found once; its top ten account for approximately 18%. Regarding the study as a whole: TRB clonality was highly associated with recipient CMV seropositivity and reactivation. Later blood repertoires were often dominated by clones from the donor CD8+ memory compartment. Tissue-infiltrating T cells from skin or gut overlapped little with blood T cells.

Sequencing used PBMCs, obtained 86 days after allogeneic stem cell transplant with posttransplant cyclophosphamide. The chain recombines TRBV18 with TRBJ2-2; TRBD2 is a possible D gene (5 bases). The sequence derives from a male patient between 50 and 60 years old who received an allogeneic stem cell transplant from an unrelated donor, was CMV-positive, and had acute GVHD only. Part of the T cells may come from the graft donor. CDR3 sequence (DNA): TGTGCCAGCTCACCAGCCCAGCGAGGGACCGGGGAGCTGTTTTTT. Translating it yields CASSPAQRGTGELFF.